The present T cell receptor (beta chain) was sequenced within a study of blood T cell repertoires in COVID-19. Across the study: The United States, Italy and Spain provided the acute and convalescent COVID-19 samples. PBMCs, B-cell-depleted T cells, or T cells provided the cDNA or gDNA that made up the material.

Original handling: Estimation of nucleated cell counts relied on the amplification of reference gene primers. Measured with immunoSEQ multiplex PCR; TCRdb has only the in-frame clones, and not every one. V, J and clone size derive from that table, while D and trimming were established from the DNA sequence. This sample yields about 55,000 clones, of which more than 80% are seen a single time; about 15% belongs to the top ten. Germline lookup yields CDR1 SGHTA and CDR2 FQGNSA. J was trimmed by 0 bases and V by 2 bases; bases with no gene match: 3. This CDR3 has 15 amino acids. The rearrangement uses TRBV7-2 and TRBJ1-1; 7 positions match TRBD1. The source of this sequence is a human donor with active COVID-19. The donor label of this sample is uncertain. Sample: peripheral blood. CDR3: CASSLYRGVNTEAFF. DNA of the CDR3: TGTGCCAGCAGCTTATACAGGGGAGTGAACACTGAAGCTTTCTTT.